These 28 T cell receptor beta chains share one sample of origin, sequenced in a study of T-cell memory formation after mild COVID-19. TCRdb reprocessed the 5' RACE reads with MiXCR, giving one entry per CDR3 protein. The table includes hundreds of thousands of distinct CDR3 sequences, 20% to 25% detected once. The sequenced sample was PBMCs or a T cell subset sorted from them (not recorded which). The receptor source for this set is an adult woman who had mild COVID-19 (a few samples of this study predate the infection). Cell type and time point are not known.

The chain joins TRBV15 to TRBJ2-1; 12 bases match TRBD2. This CDR3 has 15 residues. Looked up from germline, CDR1 is LNHNV and CDR2 is YYDKDF (reference sequence). The V segment lost 2 bases and the J segment 11 bases; nucleotides outside the gene matches: 7. The CDR3 region is CATSRRLAGGPQQFF. The CDR3 region has the DNA TGTGCCACCAGCAGAAGGCTAGCGGGAGGGCCCCAGCAGTTCTTC.

This clonotype was counted only a few times. CDR3: CASSLARTGVTEAFF. CDR3 in DNA: TGCGCCAGCAGCTTGGCGAGGACAGGGGTGACTGAAGCTTTCTTT. The chain joins TRBV5-1 to TRBJ1-1; 9 bases are shared with TRBD1. The CDR3 sequence is 15 residues long. The germline V gene encodes CDR1 SGHRS and CDR2 YFSETQ. The junction had 5 bases not matched to a gene; V was cut back by 0 bases and J by 5 bases.

The gene calls are TRBV2 and TRBJ1-1, with D possibly matching TRBD1 (6 bases). V dropped 8 bases and J dropped 0 bases, with 13 bases sitting between them. There are 14 residues in the CDR3. CDR1 is SNHLY and CDR2 is FYNNEI in the germline V gene. CDR3 sequence reads: CASQTGLMNTEAFF. CDR3 sequence (DNA): TGTGCCAGCCAGACAGGACTCATGAACACTGAAGCTTTCTTT.

V gene TRBV19 combines with J gene TRBJ2-7, with a tentative D call TRBD1 (5 bases). V lost 3 bases to trimming and J lost 5 bases, with 11 bases between them. The CDR3 extends over 13 amino acids. Germline CDR1 LNHDA, CDR2 SQIVND (reference sequence). As DNA, the CDR3 is TGTGCCAGTAGTATGTTCGGACAAGACGAGCAGTACTTC. Translation: CASSMFGQDEQYF.

The genes are TRBV7-9 and TRBJ2-4; D may be TRBD1 (6 bases). Per the germline V gene, CDR1 is SEHNR and CDR2 is FQNEAQ (reference sequence). This CDR3 comprises 16 residues. Trimming took 5 bases from V and 1 from J, leaving 15 bases between them. As DNA, the CDR3 is TGTGCCAGCAGCCAGGGGTGGGCTACGGCCAAAAACATTCAGTACTTC. Its translation is CASSQGWATAKNIQYF.

The chain uses TRBV12-5 and TRBJ1-1, with D hard to call. Germline lookup yields CDR1 LGHNT and CDR2 FRNRAP. The CDR3 has 13 residues. The V end was cut by 6 bases, the J end by 1 base, with 9 bases between. Written as DNA, the CDR3 is TGTGCTAGTGGGTGGACGGGGAACACTGAAGCTTTCTTT. Its protein product is CASGWTGNTEAFF. Together with reference TRBV12-5 and TRBJ1-1, the CDR3 gives the full variable domain: DARVTQTPRHKVTEMGQEVTMRCQPILGHNTVFWYRQTMMQGLELLAYFRNRAPLDDSGMPKDRFSAEMPDATLATLKIQPSEPRDSAVYFCASGWTGNTEAFFGQGTRLTVV.

This chain joins TRBV7-2 and TRBJ2-7, with D perhaps TRBD1 (5 bases). Germline CDR1 and CDR2: SGHTA and FQGNSA. The CDR3 is made up of 13 amino acids. Deletions cut 5 bases from V and 4 bases from J, with 12 bases between. CDR3 coding DNA: TGTGCCAGCAGCCCCTGGCAGGGATACGAGCAGTACTTC. Its translation: CASSPWQGYEQYF.

The genes are TRBV7-2 and TRBJ2-2, with D perhaps being TRBD1 or TRBD2 (5 bases each). CDR1 SGHTA and CDR2 FQGNSA come from the germline V gene. This CDR3 contains 16 residues. The ends were cut back, 2 bases at V and 3 bases at J, with 13 bases in the middle. CDR3 sequence reads: CASSLLGTPYTGELFF. The CDR3 DNA follows: TGTGCCAGCAGCTTATTGGGGACCCCCTACACCGGGGAGCTGTTTTTT.

The chain has TRBV20-1 and TRBJ1-5; 8 bases line up with TRBD1. The germline gives CDR1 DFQATT, CDR2 SNEGSKA (reference sequence). Unmatched junction bases numbered 2, after V lost 3 bases and J lost 1 base. The CDR3 sequence is 14 residues long. The CDR3 loop is CSARQGASNQPQHF. The CDR3 bases are TGCAGTGCTAGGCAGGGGGCAAGCAATCAGCCCCAGCATTTT.

The chain carries TRBV9 and TRBJ2-3; TRBD2 matches 10 bases. CDR3 size: 15 residues. Trimming removed 1 base from V and 5 bases from J; junction bases left unmatched: 4. Germline assignment: CDR1 SGDLS and CDR2 YYNGEE. The CDR3 bases are TGTGCCAGCAGCGTAAGCGGGGGGGCCGTAGATACGCAGTATTTT. This translates into CASSVSGGAVDTQYF.

In its sample, this clonotype was seen many times. The V gene is TRBV12-3 or TRBV12-4, the J gene TRBJ2-1; 7 nucleotides align to TRBD2. The junction had 7 bases not matched to a gene; V was cut back by 8 bases and J by 3 bases. The CDR3 contains 14 residues. As DNA, the CDR3 is TGTGCCAGCGGGGGGGGGACCATCTACAATGAGCAGTTCTTC. Protein: CASGGGTIYNEQFF.

This rearrangement joins TRBV20-1 to TRBJ1-3; D gene ambiguous. Germline V gene data show CDR1 as DFQATT and CDR2 as SNEGSKA (reference sequence). V was pared by 2 bases and J by 0 bases, with 17 bases between. The CDR3 loop spans 17 amino acids. The DNA for the CDR3 is TGCAGTGCTAGACCCTTTTCCGGGTACGGCTCTGGAAACACCATATATTTT. Its protein is CSARPFSGYGSGNTIYF.

The chain couples TRBV9 to TRBJ1-1; D perhaps matches TRBD1 (5 bases). The CDR3 loop spans 14 amino acids. Germline V gene lookup returns CDR1 SGDLS and CDR2 YYNGEE. V shed 3 bases and J shed 4 bases, with 13 bases lying between them. CDR3 in DNA: TGTGCCAGCAGCGGTGGGGGGGAAGTCACTGAAGCTTTCTTT. This translates into CASSGGGEVTEAFF.

The V gene is TRBV29-1, the J gene TRBJ1-5; maybe TRBD1 (6 bases). Germline V gives CDR1 SQVTM, CDR2 ANQGSEA. This CDR3 comprises 14 residues. The V and J ends lost 5 bases and 1 base respectively, with 12 bases between them. This CDR3 reads CSVREQGSNQPQHF. CDR3 DNA: TGCAGCGTTCGGGAGCAGGGGAGCAATCAGCCCCAGCATTTT.

This clonotype was seen only a few times. V and J are TRBV27 and TRBJ2-1, with 7 bases lining up with TRBD1. Germline trimming cut 4 bases from V and 4 bases from J; bases unmatched to any gene: 10. Germline CDR1 reads MNHEY; CDR2 reads SMNVEV (reference sequence). The CDR3 is 16 amino acids. CDR3 DNA: TGTGCCAGCAGTTCCTCCCGGACAGGTGTATACAATGAGCAGTTCTTC. Translating it yields CASSSSRTGVYNEQFF.

In this sample, this clonotype turned up many times. The chain links TRBV24-1 to TRBJ2-2, with 7 bases lining up with TRBD2. V was clipped by 5 bases and J by 1 base; unmatched bases: 3. Germline lookup yields CDR1 KGHDR and CDR2 SFDVKD. The CDR3 spans 15 residues. This CDR3 reads CATSGSGLNTGELFF. The CDR3 DNA is TGTGCCACCAGTGGTAGCGGGTTGAACACCGGGGAGCTGTTTTTT.

As for this clonotype: This may stem from a read error, because a much larger clone lies one nucleotide away. This chain connects TRBV29-1 to TRBJ2-1; 8 bases align to TRBD2. Germline trimming cut 6 bases from V and 7 bases from J; bases unmatched to any gene: 11. CDR3 size: 14 residues. CDR1 is SQVTM, CDR2 ANQGSEA, per germline. CDR3 nucleotide sequence: TGCAGCGTCGATTCGACTAGCGTGAGGAATGAGCAGTTCTTC. Translated, it gives CSVDSTSVRNEQFF.

J is TRBJ2-5 and V is TRBV18; 7 positions match TRBD2. The CDR3 is 14 amino acids. Trimming at V came to 3 bases and at J to 3 bases, leaving 4 bases not matched to a gene. The germline CDR1 and CDR2 sequences are KGHSH and LQKENI. CDR3 protein: CASSPRLAKETQYF. In nucleotides, the CDR3 is TGTGCCAGCTCACCTAGACTAGCAAAAGAGACCCAGTACTTC.

This clonotype was seen a handful of times. The chain uses TRBV6-6 and TRBJ2-7; D unclear. V lost 5 bases to trimming and J lost 2 bases, with 13 bases between them. CDR3 length: 14 residues. Looked up from germline, CDR1 is MNHNY and CDR2 is SVGAGI (reference sequence). The CDR3 coding sequence is TGTGCCAGCAGTGGCAGAACGATAACCTACGAGCAGTACTTC. It codes for CASSGRTITYEQYF.

This clonotype was detected once. V and J are TRBV11-2 and TRBJ1-1, with D uncertain. The CDR3 has 13 residues. The V end was cut by 5 bases, the J end by 4 bases, with 11 bases between. CDR1 and CDR2 from the germline V gene are SGHAT and FQNNGV. The CDR3 spells CASSQSLGTEAFF. The CDR3 DNA reads TGTGCCAGCAGCCAGTCCCTGGGCACTGAAGCTTTCTTT.

This clonotype was seen more than once but under ten times. The chain has TRBV3-1 and TRBJ2-1; D is perhaps TRBD2 (5 bases). Per the germline V gene, CDR1 is LGHDT and CDR2 is YNNKEL (reference sequence). The ends were cut back, 0 bases at V and 9 bases at J, with 9 bases in the middle. This CDR3 region has 13 residues. Here the CDR3 DNA reads TGTGCCAGCAGCCAAGACGGTGGGAGTGAGCAGTTCTTC. Amino acid sequence: CASSQDGGSEQFF.

The V gene is TRBV6-6, the J gene TRBJ2-3; 7 positions match TRBD1. V gave up 6 bases and J gave up 10 bases; unmatched junction bases: 10. Germline V gene lookup returns CDR1 MNHNY and CDR2 SVGAGI (reference sequence). The CDR3 is 13 residues long. CDR3 coding DNA: TGTGCCAGCAGGACCACGACGACAGGGTCGCAGTATTTT. This sequence encodes CASRTTTTGSQYF.

V gene TRBV19 combines with J gene TRBJ1-1, with D possibly matching TRBD1 (5 bases). Germline values: CDR1 LNHDA, CDR2 SQIVND (reference sequence). This CDR3 region has 16 residues. The V end was cut by 3 bases, the J end by 1 base, with 15 bases between. This CDR3 is CASSIYMGGRNTEAFF. CDR3 DNA sequence: TGTGCCAGTAGTATCTATATGGGGGGTCGGAACACTGAAGCTTTCTTT. The complete variable domain, with remaining parts taken from reference TRBV19 and TRBJ1-1, reads DGGITQSPKYLFRKEGQNVTLSCEQNLNHDAMYWYRQDPGQGLRLIYYSQIVNDFQKGDIAEGYSVSREKKESFPLTVTSAQKNPTAFYLCASSIYMGGRNTEAFFGQGTRLTVV.

This clonotype was recorded a few times. The rearrangement joins TRBV9 to TRBJ1-2; D might be TRBD1 (5 bases). The CDR3 contains 16 residues. Germline values: CDR1 SGDLS, CDR2 YYNGEE. Trimming shortened V by 1 base and J by 4 bases, and 17 bases separated the two germline ends. DNA for the CDR3: TGTGCCAGCAGCGTAACCCGTACAGGAGCCGGCTATGGCTACACCTTC. Translation gives CASSVTRTGAGYGYTF.

This clonotype was observed a few times. The chain uses TRBV7-7 and TRBJ1-3; 9 bases agree with TRBD1. The V segment lost 5 bases and the J segment 4 bases; nucleotides outside the gene matches: 6. This CDR3 has 15 residues. From germline, CDR1 is SSHAT and CDR2 FNYEAQ (reference sequence). CDR3 loop: CASSPDRGRGNTIYF. The CDR3 DNA reads TGTGCCAGCAGCCCGGACAGGGGAAGGGGAAACACCATATATTTT.

There are a few counts of this clonotype. This sequence joins TRBV18 and TRBJ2-3; TRBD1 matches at 10 bases. J was trimmed by 5 bases and V by 5 bases; bases with no gene match: 13. The CDR3 extends over 17 amino acids. Germline V gives CDR1 KGHSH, CDR2 LQKENI. The CDR3, as DNA: TGTGCCAGCTCATCATTGCCGGGACAGGGGATGCTAGATACGCAGTATTTT. It yields the protein CASSSLPGQGMLDTQYF.

J is TRBJ1-2 and V is TRBV7-8, with D possibly matching TRBD1 (5 bases). Germline loops: CDR1 SGHVS, CDR2 FQNEAQ. This CDR3 is 15 amino acids long. Trimming took off 0 bases at V and 4 bases at J, with 12 bases between the two ends. CDR3 amino acids: CASSLARVVAYGYTF. The CDR3 DNA reads TGTGCCAGCAGCTTAGCCAGGGTTGTTGCCTATGGCTACACCTTC.

This chain joins TRBV12-3 or TRBV12-4 and TRBJ2-1; 7 nucleotides match TRBD1. The V segment lost 4 bases and the J segment 9 bases; nucleotides outside the gene matches: 15. The CDR3 loop spans 16 amino acids. Here the CDR3 DNA reads TGTGCCAGCAGTTCCCCGGGACAGATCGTAGGGGGTGAGCAGTTCTTC. This sequence encodes CASSSPGQIVGGEQFF.